This T cell receptor (beta chain) came from a study of blood T cells in healthy people across ages. Overall study results and limits: As age increased, TCR beta diversity per million T cells fell in a roughly linear fashion.

A second PCR of 7 to 11 cycles used a sample-barcoded 5' primer and a J-beta primer mix. In TCRdb, the 5' RACE reads were re-called with MiXCR into one record per CDR3 protein. In the table there are 890,000 or so distinct CDR3 sequences, approximately 67% of which are singletons. The CDR3 extends over 15 amino acids. Germline CDR1 reads MNHEY; CDR2 reads SVGAGI. V lost 2 bases and J lost 4, with 12 bases in between. On this clonotype itself: Its antigen is not known.

Sequencing was performed on blood. J is TRBJ1-5 and V is TRBV6-5, with D possibly matching TRBD1 (6 bases). This clonotype was sampled from a man aged 25 to 45 in good health. The CDR3 DNA reads as TGTGCCAGCAGTTACGGGCCAGGGGAGAATCAGCCCCAGCATTTT. As protein: CASSYGPGENQPQHF.